The rows below give T cell receptor beta chains drawn from one sample of a study of CD8+CD57+ T cells in acquired aplastic anemia. TCRdb itself ran the reads through MiXCR, one entry per CDR3 protein. The table lists 89,000 or so distinct CDR3 sequences, 55% to 70% of them singletons. The sequencing sample was made of sorted CD4+, CD8+, or CD8+CD57+ T cells (not recorded which) from PBMCs. These receptors all stem from a human donor with aplastic anemia. Each CDR3 is given with its conserved first and last residue. The D gene is left open where the match is weak. Where a row states a size, it is once, few, many or the class of an expanded clone; other rows omit it.

CSAREAGYEQYF,TGCAGTGCTAGAGAGGCAGGCTACGAGCAGTACTTC,-,-,TRBJ2-7,TRBV20-1
CASSNKGVSGNTIYF,TGTGCCAGCAGCAACAAGGGTGTCTCTGGAAACACCATATATTTT,-,-,TRBJ1-3,TRBV6-1
CASSWTTYNEQFF,TGTGCCAGCAGTTGGACAACCTACAATGAGCAGTTCTTC,-,-,TRBJ2-1,TRBV6-5
CASSIGGAQPYNEQFF,TGTGCCAGTAGTATAGGTGGGGCCCAGCCCTACAATGAGCAGTTCTTC,-,-,TRBJ2-1,TRBV19
CASSNRQGTGTYEQYF,TGTGCCAGTAGTAACCGACAGGGGACTGGTACCTACGAGCAGTACTTC,-,TRBD1,TRBJ2-7,TRBV19
CASSLGPGFYEQYF,TGTGCCAGCAGCTTAGGGCCGGGATTCTACGAGCAGTACTTC,-,-,TRBJ2-7,TRBV11-2
CASSAPGGSNTEAFF,TGTGCCAGCAGTGCTCCAGGGGGCTCCAACACTGAAGCTTTCTTT,-,TRBD1,TRBJ1-1,TRBV2
CASNQQVDYEQYF,TGTGCCAGCAACCAACAGGTCGACTACGAGCAGTACTTC,-,-,TRBJ2-7,TRBV2
CSASDWTGRNTEAFF,TGCAGTGCCAGCGACTGGACAGGGAGGAACACTGAAGCTTTCTTT,-,TRBD1,TRBJ1-1,TRBV20-1
CSVEGGLAGGTSTDTQYF,TGCAGCGTTGAAGGTGGACTAGCGGGGGGAACTAGCACAGATACGCAGTATTTT,many,TRBD2,TRBJ2-3,TRBV29-1
CASSPRLAGAGYEQYF,TGTGCCAGCAGCCCCAGATTAGCGGGAGCAGGTTACGAGCAGTACTTC,many,TRBD2,TRBJ2-7,TRBV3-1
CASSELASSQYF,TGTGCCAGCTCAGAACTGGCTAGCTCTCAGTATTTT,-,-,TRBJ2-3,TRBV19
CRAGPIGAEAFF,TGCAGAGCTGGACCCATAGGGGCTGAAGCTTTCTTT,-,-,TRBJ1-1,TRBV20-1
CASSGGQTYSPLHF,TGTGCCAGCAGTGGAGGACAGACCTACTCACCCCTCCACTTT,-,-,TRBJ1-6,TRBV25-1
CSARGGRVSYEQYF,TGCAGTGCTAGAGGGGGCCGGGTAAGCTACGAGCAGTACTTC,few,-,TRBJ2-7,TRBV20-1
CASSDWAQPQHF,TGTGCCAGCAGTGACTGGGCTCAGCCCCAGCATTTT,-,-,TRBJ1-5,TRBV2
CSARLAGESGEQFF,TGCAGTGCCCGTCTTGCGGGAGAATCCGGTGAGCAGTTCTTC,once,TRBD2,TRBJ2-1,TRBV20-1
CASSPALLEQYF,TGTGCCAGCAGCCCCGCCCTACTCGAGCAGTACTTC,-,-,TRBJ2-7,TRBV7-9
CASSGTDSYEQYF,TGTGCCAGTTCCGGGACGGACTCCTACGAGCAGTACTTC,many,-,TRBJ2-7,TRBV6-6
CASSSQGAGQPQHF,TGTGCCAGCAGCTCACAGGGGGCCGGACAGCCCCAGCATTTT,-,TRBD1,TRBJ1-5,TRBV7-8
CASRDNTDTQYF,TGTGCCAGTCGGGACAACACAGATACGCAGTATTTT,-,-,TRBJ2-3,TRBV19
CSANTGGANTGELFF,TGCAGTGCCAATACGGGCGGGGCGAACACCGGGGAGCTGTTTTTT,-,-,TRBJ2-2,TRBV20-1
CASSRGGVNTEAFF,TGCGCCAGCAGCCGGGGCGGCGTGAACACTGAAGCTTTCTTT,-,-,TRBJ1-1,TRBV5-1
CASSIGTSLVYEQYF,TGTGCCAGCAGCATCGGGACTAGTCTCGTCTACGAGCAGTACTTC,-,TRBD2,TRBJ2-7,TRBV7-3
CASSLGTGLYGYTF,TGTGCCAGCAGCTTAGGGACGGGTCTCTATGGCTACACCTTC,-,-,TRBJ1-2,TRBV7-6
CASSLYGPTYGYTF,TGTGCCAGCAGTTTGTATGGCCCAACCTATGGCTACACCTTC,-,-,TRBJ1-2,TRBV12-3/TRBV12-4
CATSDPDRGDTGELFF,TGTGCCACCAGTGACCCGGACAGGGGCGACACCGGGGAGCTGTTTTTT,many,TRBD1,TRBJ2-2,TRBV24-1
CAIGQNYGYTF,TGTGCCATCGGACAGAACTATGGCTACACCTTC,-,-,TRBJ1-2,TRBV24-1
CASSSGRLTDTQYF,TGTGCCAGCAGTTCTGGACGGCTCACAGATACGCAGTATTTT,-,-,TRBJ2-3,TRBV5-4
CSARGADGTFEETQYF,TGCAGTGCTAGGGGGGCGGACGGAACGTTTGAGGAGACCCAGTACTTC,-,-,TRBJ2-5,TRBV20-1
CASNKGIGTDTQYF,TGTGCCAGCAACAAGGGGATAGGCACAGATACGCAGTATTTT,few,-,TRBJ2-3,TRBV7-3
CAVSRQGAVEQFF,TGTGCCGTCTCCCGCCAGGGCGCCGTTGAGCAGTTCTTC,-,-,TRBJ2-1,TRBV10-3
CSVRGPYEQYF,TGCAGCGTGAGGGGTCCCTACGAGCAGTACTTC,-,-,TRBJ2-7,TRBV29-1
CASSLRPGDYGYTF,TGTGCCAGTAGTTTGCGACCGGGAGACTATGGCTACACCTTC,-,-,TRBJ1-2,TRBV19
CASSNPGTGGYGYTF,TGTGCCAGCAGTAACCCTGGGACAGGGGGCTATGGCTACACCTTC,once,TRBD1,TRBJ1-2,TRBV6-5
CSVASGAEKLFF,TGCAGCGTTGCATCAGGGGCCGAAAAACTGTTTTTT,-,-,TRBJ1-4,TRBV29-1
CAISESKVGSYNSPLHF,TGTGCCATCAGTGAGTCGAAGGTCGGCTCCTATAATTCACCCCTCCACTTT,-,-,TRBJ1-6,TRBV10-3
CASTGTRGTGELFF,TGTGCCAGCACCGGGACTAGGGGCACCGGGGAGCTGTTTTTT,many,TRBD2,TRBJ2-2,TRBV6-6
CASSLRGGDARNEQFF,TGTGCCAGCAGCTTAAGGGGAGGGGACGCAAGGAATGAGCAGTTCTTC,-,TRBD2,TRBJ2-1,TRBV7-3
CASSVQGMNTEAFF,TGTGCCAGCAGTGTTCAGGGGATGAACACTGAAGCTTTCTTT,-,-,TRBJ1-1,TRBV2
CASSTRLIPPNRMSYNEQFF,TGTGCCAGCAGCACCAGACTGATCCCCCCAAACCGAATGTCCTACAATGAGCAGTTCTTC,few,-,TRBJ2-1,TRBV11-1
CAISQQGETQPQHF,TGTGCCATCAGTCAACAGGGGGAGACTCAGCCCCAGCATTTT,few,TRBD1,TRBJ1-5,TRBV10-3
CAISGQDAYNEQFF,TGTGCCATCAGTGGACAGGACGCCTACAATGAGCAGTTCTTC,-,-,TRBJ2-1,TRBV10-3